This T cell receptor (beta chain) is drawn from a study of T cell clones after liver transplantation. Whole-study context: TCRbeta sequencing after a pre-transplant mixed lymphocyte reaction identified graft-donor-reactive clones, later tracked in post-transplant blood.

V lost 3 bases to trimming and J lost 0 bases, with 14 bases between them. The length of the CDR3 is 17 residues. Germline V lookup: CDR1 SGHTA, CDR2 FQGNSA. The repertoire was sequenced with immunoSEQ multiplex PCR; TCRdb's copy has only in-frame clones and lacks some. The data hold 72,000 or so clones, with around four fifths observed a single time. The clonotype comes from a human patient who received a liver transplant. Some T cells may trace back to the graft donor. The rearrangement links TRBV7-2 to TRBJ2-2; D gene unclear. The sample was CD4+ T cells from blood, taken at the 22-month timepoint. The CDR3 spells CASSFMPIIANTGELFF. CDR3 bases: TGTGCCAGCAGCTTTATGCCTATTATCGCGAACACCGGGGAGCTGTTTTTT.